The next 28 T cell receptor beta chains were all read from a single sample in a study of cytomegalovirus exposure and HLA in healthy donors. Primers included in the PCR were 60 Vbeta and 13 Jbeta primers. Libraries were prepared by immunoSEQ multiplex PCR; TCRdb keeps only in-frame clonotypes and omits some of them. The table includes about 120,000 clones, over 75% detected once. The sample consisted of PBMCs. The source of these receptors is a young man in good health and CMV-seropositive.

A word on this clone: The junction departs from the called germline gene at one end, perhaps through a read error. This rearrangement joins TRBV6-1 to TRBJ1-2; the D gene is possibly TRBD1 (6 bases). CDR1 is MNHNS and CDR2 is SASEGT in the germline V gene. The CDR3 consists of 12 residues. The chain's CDR3 is CASSEAPTGVLW. The CDR3 DNA sequence: TGTGCCAGCAGTGAAGCCCCGACAGGCGTTCTCTGG.

This chain connects TRBV11-2 to TRBJ2-7; TRBD1 aligns across 7 bases. Per the germline V gene, CDR1 is SGHAT and CDR2 is FQNNGV. V shed 5 bases and J 2 bases; nucleotides not matched to a gene: 9. The CDR3 spans 15 residues. Here the CDR3 reads CASSPRDSLPYEQYF. The DNA of the CDR3 is TGTGCCAGCAGCCCCCGGGACAGTCTGCCCTACGAGCAGTACTTC.

In its sample, this clone was seen once. J is TRBJ1-6 and V is TRBV25-1, with D possibly TRBD1 on 5 matching bases. The V gene lost 2 bases and the J gene lost 10 bases, with 6 bases spanning the gap. The CDR3 sequence is 12 residues long. Germline CDR1 and CDR2: MGHDK and SYGVNS. As DNA, the CDR3 is TGTGCCAGCAGTGAAGGGGGGTCACCCCTCCACTTT. This translates into CASSEGGSPLHF. The variable domain in full, with the rest retrieved from reference TRBV25-1 and TRBJ1-6, is EADIYQTPRYLVIGTGKKITLECSQTMGHDKMYWYQQDPGMELHLIHYSYGVNSTEKGDLSSESTVSRIRTEHFPLTLESARPSHTSQYLCASSEGGSPLHFGNGTRLTVT.

The J gene is TRBJ1-3, the V gene TRBV18; D not certain. The CDR3 has 16 residues. Between the trimmed V and J ends, which lost 2 bases and 0 bases, there was a span of 11 bases. CDR1 is KGHSH and CDR2 is LQKENI in the germline V gene. The CDR3 loop is CASSPLTGGSGNTIYF. The CDR3 coding sequence is TGTGCCAGCTCACCATTGACCGGCGGCTCTGGAAACACCATATATTTT.

DNA of the CDR3: TGTGCCAGCAGCGTAGCGGTCCCAGGCGTTTCCAATGAGCAGTTCTTC. Its translation: CASSVAVPGVSNEQFF. This chain links TRBV9 with TRBJ2-1; unclear D gene. V lost 0 bases and J 6 bases, leaving 16 bases between the germline ends. This CDR3 spans 16 amino acids. The germline V gene encodes CDR1 SGDLS and CDR2 YYNGEE. Complete variable domain (other parts from reference TRBV9 and TRBJ2-1): DSGVTQTPKHLITATGQRVTLRCSPRSGDLSVYWYQQSLDQGLQFLIQYYNGEERAKGNILERFSAQQFPDLHSELNLSSLELGDSALYFCASSVAVPGVSNEQFFGPGTRLTVL.

The chain joins TRBV30 to TRBJ1-2; TRBD1 aligns across 7 bases. Germline V gene sequence: CDR1 GTSNPN, CDR2 SVGIG (reference sequence). J gave up 5 bases and V 4 bases, and 16 bases lay outside the gene matches. CDR3 length equals 16 residues. The CDR3, as DNA: TGTGCCTGGATGGCGCAGTGGGGACAGAGACGGTATGGCTACACCTTC. Amino acid sequence: CAWMAQWGQRRYGYTF.

V usage is TRBV15 and J usage is TRBJ1-1; 8 bases match TRBD1. V lost 5 bases, J lost 3 bases, and 8 bases stayed unmatched. The CDR3 covers 15 residues. Germline CDR1 LNHNV, CDR2 YYDKDF (reference sequence). The CDR3 sequence is CATSSHRQGHTEAFF. The CDR3 DNA follows: TGTGCCACCAGCTCCCATAGACAGGGGCACACTGAAGCTTTCTTT. The full variable domain, in which reference TRBV15 and TRBJ1-1 provide the parts outside the CDR3, is DAMVIQNPRYQVTQFGKPVTLSCSQTLNHNVMYWYQQKSSQAPKLLFHYYDKDFNNEADTPDNFQSRRPNTSFCFLDIRSPGLGDTAMYLCATSSHRQGHTEAFFGQGTRLTVV.

V gene TRBV6-1 combines with J gene TRBJ2-7; TRBD1 might be the D (6 bases). Germline lookup yields CDR1 MNHNS and CDR2 SASEGT. Trimming took off 8 bases at V and 3 bases at J, with 14 bases between the two ends. The CDR3 totals 13 residues. In DNA, the CDR3 is TGTGCCAGCTGCTGGGACACCAACTACGAGCAGTACTTC. Amino acid sequence: CASCWDTNYEQYF.

This chain connects TRBV5-1 to TRBJ2-3; a possible D gene is TRBD1 (5 bases). Germline V gene data show CDR1 as SGHRS and CDR2 as YFSETQ. V shed 1 base and J shed 2 bases, with 11 bases lying between them. The CDR3 sequence is 15 residues long. For the CDR3, the DNA is TGCGCCAGCAGCTTGAATCTGGACACCACAGATACGCAGTATTTT. Residues: CASSLNLDTTDTQYF.

The chain couples TRBV6-1 to TRBJ2-7; 8 bases align to TRBD2. Unmatched junction bases numbered 6, after V lost 2 bases and J lost 3 bases. The CDR3 totals 15 residues. The V gene's germline CDR1 is MNHNS and CDR2 SASEGT. CDR3 region: CASSERVAGFYEQYF. CDR3 sequence (DNA): TGTGCCAGCAGTGAAAGGGTAGCGGGGTTCTACGAGCAGTACTTC.

The chain links TRBV7-9 to TRBJ2-2; weak D call: TRBD2 (5 bases). Trimming stripped 4 bases from V and 4 bases from J, with 19 bases between. From germline, CDR1 is SEHNR and CDR2 FQNEAQ (reference sequence). CDR3 length equals 17 residues. The CDR3 spells CASSSPLLDFLTGELFF. The DNA for the CDR3 is TGTGCCAGCAGCTCGCCCTTATTGGACTTCCTCACCGGGGAGCTGTTTTTT.

In this sample, this clone turned up a few times. The chain uses TRBV19 and TRBJ1-6, with 7 bases identical to TRBD1. The CDR3 is made up of 16 amino acids. V was clipped by 5 bases and J by 1 base; unmatched bases: 5. The V gene's germline CDR1 is LNHDA and CDR2 SQIVND (reference sequence). The CDR3 protein is CASSRQGKSYNSPLHF. Written as DNA, the CDR3 is TGTGCCAGTAGTCGACAGGGCAAATCCTATAATTCACCCCTCCACTTT.

This rearrangement joins TRBV27 to TRBJ2-7, with D possibly matching TRBD1 (6 bases). Germline V gene data show CDR1 as MNHEY and CDR2 as SMNVEV (reference sequence). This CDR3 is 14 amino acids long. The V and J ends lost 3 bases and 3 bases respectively, with 12 bases between them. CDR3 DNA: TGTGCCAGCAGTTTGACAGGAGACTTCTACGAGCAGTACTTC. Residues: CASSLTGDFYEQYF.

The V and J genes are TRBV28 and TRBJ2-3; D may be TRBD1 (6 bases). The CDR3 has 18 amino acids. V lost 5 bases and J 0 bases, leaving 21 bases between the germline ends. Germline CDR1 MDHEN, CDR2 SYDVKM. The CDR3 DNA reads TGTGCCAGCAGTCTGATGACCACCGGGACAAGAAGCACAGATACGCAGTATTTT. This sequence encodes CASSLMTTGTRSTDTQYF.

The chain carries TRBV6-1 and TRBJ1-5, with D possibly TRBD1 on 6 matching bases. V was trimmed by 5 bases and J by 7 bases, leaving 15 bases between them. The CDR3 is made up of 14 amino acids. From germline, CDR1 is MNHNS and CDR2 SASEGT. CDR3 region: CASSSAGARQPQHF. CDR3 sequence (DNA): TGTGCCAGCAGTTCAGCGGGGGCGAGGCAGCCCCAGCATTTT.

This chain uses TRBV7-9 with TRBJ1-5; D may be TRBD1 (5 bases). The CDR3 is 16 amino acids. Trimming removed 1 base from V and 2 bases from J, with 12 bases in between. The germline V gene encodes CDR1 SEHNR and CDR2 FQNEAQ (reference sequence). The DNA for the CDR3 is TGTGCCAGCAGCTTAGACAGGTTTACGGGCAATCAGCCCCAGCATTTT. Its translation is CASSLDRFTGNQPQHF.

This clone turned up a few times. V and J are TRBV9 and TRBJ1-2; 7 positions match TRBD1. Germline V lookup: CDR1 SGDLS, CDR2 YYNGEE. The V segment lost 2 bases and the J segment 5 bases; nucleotides outside the gene matches: 9. The CDR3 totals 15 residues. DNA of the CDR3: TGTGCCAGCAGCGTGGTTGGCGGGACAGAGTATGGCTACACCTTC. This translates into CASSVVGGTEYGYTF.

The chain employs TRBV6-6 and TRBJ1-1; a possible D gene is TRBD1 (6 bases). From germline, CDR1 is MNHNY and CDR2 SVGAGI (reference sequence). V lost 6 bases and J lost 1, with 12 bases in between. The CDR3 length is 14 residues. In nucleotides, the CDR3 is TGTGCCAGCAGCTGGGGGGGGCCGAACACTGAAGCTTTCTTT. Protein product: CASSWGGPNTEAFF.

This clone was observed a handful of times. The junction departs from the called germline gene at one end, perhaps through a read error. The rearrangement uses TRBV27 and TRBJ1-1; maybe TRBD1 (6 bases). CDR3 size: 14 residues. The germline V gene encodes CDR1 MNHEY and CDR2 SMNVEV (reference sequence). In DNA, the CDR3 is TGTGCCAGCAGTTTAACAGGGACGAACGCTGAAGCTTTCTTT. Its translation: CASSLTGTNAEAFF.

V and J are TRBV5-1 and TRBJ2-5; 7 bases match TRBD2. The J call may be faulty, since TRBJ2-7 better matches the DNA end. In germline, CDR1 is SGHRS, CDR2 YFSETQ. CDR3 length: 17 residues. The CDR3 here is CASSLGGGGKVSYEQYF. The CDR3 nucleotides read TGCGCCAGCAGCTTGGGGGGCGGGGGAAAGGTCTCCTACGAGCAGTACTTC.

This chain uses TRBV27 with TRBJ1-6; no clear D. V was cut by 8 bases and J by 0 bases, with 14 bases left in between. CDR3 length: 16 residues. Germline V gene sequence: CDR1 MNHEY, CDR2 SMNVEV (reference sequence). CDR3 in DNA: TGTGCCAGCGCCATTTCGGAGAGCTCCTATAATTCACCCCTCCACTTT. Its protein product is CASAISESSYNSPLHF.

This clone has more than one count but fewer than ten. The V gene is TRBV28, the J gene TRBJ1-2; D gene ambiguous. Germline CDR1 is MDHEN and CDR2 is SYDVKM. V dropped 3 bases and J dropped 8 bases, with 13 bases sitting between them. This CDR3 has 13 amino acids. CDR3 amino acids: CASSLNGERGYTF. CDR3 coding DNA: TGTGCCAGCAGTTTGAACGGGGAGAGGGGCTACACCTTC.

Only a few counts were recorded for this clone. The rearrangement links TRBV6-6 to TRBJ2-2; no definite D call. V was pared by 7 bases and J by 6 bases, with 6 bases between. This CDR3 is 11 amino acids long. Germline CDR1 reads MNHNY; CDR2 reads SVGAGI (reference sequence). DNA of the CDR3: TGTGCCAGCACCGAGGCCGGGGAGCTGTTTTTT. Protein sequence: CASTEAGELFF.

The chain couples TRBV11-2 to TRBJ2-7; D not resolved. CDR1 is SGHAT and CDR2 is FQNNGV in the germline V gene. The CDR3 has 16 amino acids. Trimming took off 5 bases at V and 3 bases at J, with 20 bases between the two ends. The CDR3 coding sequence is TGTGCCAGCAGCCCGTTATTGGGCAGAGTGTTCTACGAGCAGTACTTC. Protein sequence: CASSPLLGRVFYEQYF.

As concerns this clone: This sample includes further DNA sequences coding for the same CDR3. The chain couples TRBV30 to TRBJ1-1, with D perhaps matching TRBD1 (6 bases). The germline V gene encodes CDR1 GTSNPN and CDR2 SVGIG (reference sequence). V was shortened by 2 bases and J by 5 bases, with 6 bases between the two germline ends. This CDR3 has 11 residues. The CDR3 DNA follows: TGTGCCTGGAGTAGGGGGACTGAAGCTTTCTTT. Protein: CAWSRGTEAFF.

The chain employs TRBV30 and TRBJ2-7; 10 nucleotides match TRBD2. CDR3 length: 13 residues. From germline, CDR1 is GTSNPN and CDR2 SVGIG (reference sequence). Trimming removed 8 bases from V and 2 bases from J; junction bases left unmatched: 6. The CDR3 is CAQLAGKTYEQYF. For the CDR3, the DNA is TGTGCCCAACTAGCGGGAAAGACCTACGAGCAGTACTTC.

The chain links TRBV7-8 to TRBJ1-1; TRBD1 is a possible D gene (5 bases). V shed 3 bases and J shed 1 base, with 12 bases lying between them. Germline V gene lookup returns CDR1 SGHVS and CDR2 FQNEAQ. There are 15 residues in the CDR3. CDR3 sequence (DNA): TGTGCCAGCAGCTTGAGAGAAGGGGCGAACACTGAAGCTTTCTTT. Its translation is CASSLREGANTEAFF. Full variable domain (missing parts from reference TRBV7-8 and TRBJ1-1): GAGVSQSPRYKVAKRGQDVALRCDPISGHVSLFWYQQALGQGPEFLTYFQNEAQLDKSGLPSDRFFAERPEGSVSTLKIQRTQQEDSAVYLCASSLREGANTEAFFGQGTRLTVV.

This chain links TRBV7-2 with TRBJ2-1, with TRBD2 identical over 8 bases. The CDR3 runs 15 residues. Trimming at V came to 5 bases and at J to 9 bases, leaving 12 bases not matched to a gene. Germline CDR1 reads SGHTA; CDR2 reads FQGNSA. The CDR3 coding sequence is TGTGCCAGCAGCCCCCGTGGCGGGAGGTTCGGTGAGCAGTTCTTC. Protein product: CASSPRGGRFGEQFF.